Below, 12 T cell receptor beta chains from the same sample are listed, as sequenced in a study of long-term antiretroviral therapy in people with HIV. Version v3.0 of the immunoSEQ assay was performed at survey level. Clones were read by immunoSEQ multiplex PCR, and TCRdb kept only the in-frame ones, dropping some. The sample lists about 20,000 clones, 84% seen once, with nearly 3.5% in the top ten. Sequenced here: unsorted PBMCs, sampled 1.9 years after starting antiretroviral therapy. The receptors derive from a woman in her forties or fifties with HIV.

V is TRBV27 and J is TRBJ2-3, with D perhaps matching TRBD2 (6 bases). Trimming removed 7 bases from V and 1 base from J, with 12 bases in between. The germline V gene has CDR1 MNHEY and CDR2 SMNVEV (reference sequence). There are 14 residues in the CDR3. CDR3 sequence (DNA): TGTGCCAGCAAGACTAGTTCGGGCACAGATACGCAGTATTTT. This gives the protein CASKTSSGTDTQYF.

The chain carries TRBV27 and TRBJ1-5; possibly TRBD1 for D (6 bases). CDR3 size: 16 residues. V shed 5 bases and J shed 6 bases, with 20 bases lying between them. Germline values: CDR1 MNHEY, CDR2 SMNVEV (reference sequence). The CDR3: CASSPLRGGYGQPQHF. CDR3 nucleotides: TGTGCCAGCAGTCCCCTTCGGGGGGGCTACGGTCAGCCCCAGCATTTT.

This rearrangement joins TRBV4-2 to TRBJ2-2, with TRBD2 identical over 8 bases. Germline trimming cut 1 base from V and 1 base from J; bases unmatched to any gene: 5. CDR1 and CDR2 (germline): LGHNA, YNFKEQ. This CDR3 spans 17 amino acids. CDR3 amino acids: CASSQAVSGGNTGELFF. CDR3 sequence (DNA): TGTGCCAGCAGCCAAGCAGTGAGCGGGGGGAACACCGGGGAGCTGTTTTTT.

The gene calls are TRBV5-1 and TRBJ2-7; a weak D match, TRBD1 (6 bases). Trimming stripped 4 bases from V and 4 bases from J, with 15 bases between. From germline, CDR1 is SGHRS and CDR2 YFSETQ. The CDR3 runs 14 residues. CDR3 nucleotide sequence: TGCGCCAGCAGCCCCTCCACAGGGTCTTACGAGCAGTACTTC. This codes for CASSPSTGSYEQYF.

The rearrangement joins TRBV5-6 to TRBJ1-1; 8 nucleotides match TRBD1. V lost 5 bases and J lost 0; bases outside the gene matches: 6. Germline V gene lookup returns CDR1 SGHDT and CDR2 YYEEEE. There are 15 residues in the CDR3. The CDR3 DNA follows: TGTGCCAGCAGGTACAGGGGGTTAATGAACACTGAAGCTTTCTTT. Translated, it gives CASRYRGLMNTEAFF.

The chain carries TRBV14 and TRBJ1-1, with no clear D. Trimming took off 3 bases at V and 3 bases at J, with 11 bases between the two ends. There are 14 residues in the CDR3. Per germline, CDR1 SGHDN and CDR2 FVKESK. The DNA of the CDR3 is TGTGCCAGCAGCCACCTCGGAGGATACACTGAAGCTTTCTTT. This encodes CASSHLGGYTEAFF.

The chain combines TRBV30 with TRBJ1-2, with D perhaps matching TRBD1 (5 bases). V was cut by 5 bases and J by 0 bases, with 13 bases left in between. Germline loops: CDR1 GTSNPN, CDR2 SVGIG (reference sequence). The CDR3 runs to 14 residues. CDR3: CAWSRDGSNYGYTF. CDR3 nucleotides: TGTGCCTGGTCACGGGACGGCTCTAACTATGGCTACACCTTC.

The chain has TRBV4-2 and TRBJ2-3; D ambiguous. The CDR3 loop spans 18 amino acids. The V gene's germline CDR1 is LGHNA and CDR2 YNFKEQ. Trimming removed 0 bases at V and 3 bases at J, with 19 bases between. Here the CDR3 reads CASSQDLSRSTITDTQYF. For the CDR3, the DNA is TGTGCCAGCAGCCAAGATCTCAGTCGAAGTACTATTACAGATACGCAGTATTTT.

The chain uses TRBV28 and TRBJ2-4; D not resolved. This CDR3 is built from 13 residues. Trimming removed 4 bases at V and 6 bases at J, with 10 bases between. Looked up from germline, CDR1 is MDHEN and CDR2 is SYDVKM. The CDR3 region has the DNA TGTGCCAGCAGTTCAGACCGACCAAACATTCAGTACTTC. Translated, it gives CASSSDRPNIQYF.

There are a few counts of this clone. The V call is TRBV7-9, the J call TRBJ1-5, with TRBD1 identical over 9 bases. CDR1 is SEHNR and CDR2 is FQNEAQ in the germline V gene (reference sequence). This CDR3 region has 18 residues. The V and J ends lost 1 base and 6 bases, in that order; junction bases with no gene match: 13. The CDR3 loop is CASSLVIRTGAMVQPQHF. DNA for the CDR3: TGTGCCAGCAGCTTAGTCATAAGGACAGGGGCCATGGTTCAGCCCCAGCATTTT.

J is TRBJ2-4 and V is TRBV6-6, with 11 bases matching TRBD2. Per germline, CDR1 MNHNY and CDR2 SVGAGI (reference sequence). This CDR3 has 15 residues. The trim removed 0 bases at V and 11 bases at J, leaving 6 bases unmatched. CDR3 sequence (DNA): TGTGCCAGCAGTTACTCGACTAGCGGGGCTGTAGTTCAGTACTTC. Protein product: CASSYSTSGAVVQYF.

The chain is built from TRBV6-1 and TRBJ2-3, with D maybe TRBD2 (6 bases). V lost 6 bases and J lost 0, with 10 bases in between. This CDR3 is 14 amino acids long. Germline assignment: CDR1 MNHNS and CDR2 SASEGT. CDR3 bases: TGTGCCAGCAGCCGGGAGTTCAGCACAGATACGCAGTATTTT. Translating it yields CASSREFSTDTQYF.